One and the same sample provided the 14 T cell receptor beta chains below, sequenced in a study of cytomegalovirus exposure and HLA in healthy donors. PCR was performed using 60 Vbeta and 13 Jbeta primers. Measured with immunoSEQ multiplex PCR; TCRdb has only the in-frame clones, and not every one. The sample includes around 120,000 clones, 60% to 85% of them seen just once. The material sequenced was PBMCs. These receptors all stem from a woman in her 30s in good health and CMV-seropositive.

Worth noting for this clone: It is likely a read error, because the conserved phenylalanine at the end of the CDR3 is missing. The chain combines TRBV28 with TRBJ1-1; possibly TRBD1 for D (5 bases). The CDR3 consists of 10 residues. The V gene's germline CDR1 is MDHEN and CDR2 SYDVKM. V was clipped by 7 bases and J by 5 bases, with 5 bases between them. CDR3 loop: CASKGTEAFL. The DNA for the CDR3 is TGTGCCAGCAAGGGGACTGAAGCTTTCCTT.

V gene TRBV7-2 combines with J gene TRBJ2-1, with D possibly being TRBD2 (7 bases). The V gene's germline CDR1 is SGHTA and CDR2 FQGNSA. V lost 6 bases and J 4 bases, leaving 19 bases between the germline ends. This CDR3 has 16 amino acids. In DNA form, the CDR3 reads TGTGCCAGCAGAAGAGGGGGGGCGGGGGTTTACAATGAGCAGTTCTTC. This gives the protein CASRRGGAGVYNEQFF. Full variable domain (remainder filled in from reference TRBV7-2 and TRBJ2-1): GAGVSQSPSNKVTEKGKDVELRCDPISGHTALYWYRQSLGQGLEFLIYFQGNSAPDKSGLPSDRFSAERTGGSVSTLTIQRTQQEDSAVYLCASRRGGAGVYNEQFFGPGTRLTVL.

The chain uses TRBV6-5 and TRBJ2-7; 10 bases are a match to TRBD1. Germline lookup yields CDR1 MNHEY and CDR2 SVGAGI. V was clipped by 6 bases and J by 1 base; unmatched bases: 6. This CDR3 has 15 amino acids. The CDR3 region has the DNA TGTGCCAGCAGGCGGACAGGGGGACAGTCCTACGAGCAGTACTTC. It is translated as CASRRTGGQSYEQYF.

V usage is TRBV5-1 and J usage is TRBJ1-2, with D perhaps matching TRBD1 (6 bases). The CDR3 is 14 amino acids. Trimming removed 0 bases at V and 7 bases at J, with 13 bases between. In germline, CDR1 is SGHRS, CDR2 YFSETQ. CDR3 nucleotides: TGCGCCAGCAGCTTGGATCTGGGGGCTGGTGGCTACACCTTC. It encodes CASSLDLGAGGYTF.

On this clone itself: The CDR3 ends on some other residue instead of the conserved phenylalanine or tryptophan, so this is likely a read error. The rearrangement links TRBV6-1 to TRBJ2-4; D is possibly TRBD2 (6 bases). The CDR3 is made up of 16 amino acids. Germline-derived CDR1 and CDR2 are MNHNS and SASEGT. Trimming shortened V by 2 bases and J by 1 base, and 12 bases separated the two germline ends. DNA of the CDR3: TGTGCCAGCAGTGAATTGGTTGGGGGGGCCAAAAACATTCAGTACCTC. It encodes CASSELVGGAKNIQYL.

CDR3 DNA sequence: TGTGCCAGCTCACCAGAGACTGCTCTAACTAATGAAAAACTGTTTTTT. Protein product: CASSPETALTNEKLFF. The chain links TRBV18 to TRBJ1-4, with D uncertain. This CDR3 is built from 16 residues. Between the trimmed V and J ends, which lost 2 bases and 1 base, there was a span of 11 bases. CDR1 is KGHSH and CDR2 is LQKENI in the germline V gene.

The chain is built from TRBV5-1 and TRBJ2-5; D gene unclear. Germline CDR1 and CDR2: SGHRS and YFSETQ. The V end was cut by 0 bases, the J end by 5 bases, with 8 bases between. This CDR3 has 13 residues. The CDR3 DNA reads TGCGCCAGCAGCTTGGGTCGTGCGGAGACCCAGTACTTC. This codes for CASSLGRAETQYF.

The chain joins TRBV28 to TRBJ2-3, with D tentatively TRBD1 (5 bases). The CDR3 covers 13 residues. V dropped 5 bases and J dropped 7 bases, with 13 bases sitting between them. Germline V CDR1 and CDR2: MDHEN, SYDVKM. Written as DNA, the CDR3 is TGTGCCAGCAGTATAAAGCCAGGGAATACGCAGTATTTT. Protein product: CASSIKPGNTQYF.

A remark on this clone: Other nucleotide sequences in the sample specify the same CDR3. The chain recombines TRBV6-5 with TRBJ2-7, with 7 bases aligning to TRBD2. After removal of 6 bases from V and 4 bases from J, the junction contained 6 bases not matched to a gene. The CDR3 has 13 amino acids. Germline V gene lookup returns CDR1 MNHEY and CDR2 SVGAGI. The CDR3 nucleotides are TGTGCCAGCAGAACTGGGGGGGTTTACGAGCAGTACTTC. Translating gives CASRTGGVYEQYF.

This chain links TRBV9 with TRBJ2-5; D ambiguous. Trimming cost V 0 bases and J 3 bases, with 6 bases left between them. The V gene's germline CDR1 is SGDLS and CDR2 YYNGEE. The CDR3 consists of 13 residues. In nucleotides, the CDR3 is TGTGCCAGCAGCGTAGGACTGGAAGAGACCCAGTACTTC. Residues: CASSVGLEETQYF.

The rearrangement uses TRBV4-1 and TRBJ2-7; 10 bases are shared with TRBD2. The CDR3 is 17 amino acids. CDR1 and CDR2 (germline): MGHRA, YSYEKL. The V and J ends lost 3 bases and 5 bases, in that order; junction bases with no gene match: 13. The CDR3 spells CASSQATPGLAHHEQYF. CDR3 nucleotide sequence: TGCGCCAGCAGCCAGGCTACTCCGGGACTAGCGCACCACGAGCAGTACTTC.

The V gene is TRBV7-9, the J gene TRBJ2-3; 8 bases fit TRBD1. The CDR3 consists of 15 residues. Germline V gene data show CDR1 as SEHNR and CDR2 as FQNEAQ (reference sequence). The V segment lost 4 bases and the J segment 0 bases; nucleotides outside the gene matches: 3. The CDR3 here is CASSWGQASTDTQYF. CDR3 DNA: TGTGCCAGCAGCTGGGGACAGGCAAGCACAGATACGCAGTATTTT.

V and J are TRBV18 and TRBJ2-5, with 8 nucleotides matching TRBD2. The CDR3 runs 15 residues. Germline-derived CDR1 and CDR2 are KGHSH and LQKENI. The trim removed 2 bases at V and 0 bases at J, leaving 2 bases unmatched. CDR3 in amino acids: CASSPAAGDQETQYF. Here the CDR3 DNA reads TGTGCCAGCTCACCAGCAGCGGGGGACCAAGAGACCCAGTACTTC.

The CDR3 here is CASSPGQGASYGYTF. The CDR3, as DNA: TGCGCCAGCAGCCCGGGACAGGGGGCTAGCTATGGCTACACCTTC. The rearrangement uses TRBV4-3 and TRBJ1-2; 12 positions agree with TRBD1. V lost 4 bases, J lost 4 bases, and 4 bases stayed unmatched. The CDR3 has 15 residues. The germline V gene encodes CDR1 LGHNA and CDR2 YSLEER.